Reported below is one TCR beta chain. Its specificity is unknown. Trimming left V 0 bases short and J 8 bases short, with 16 bases between. The CDR3 has 15 amino acids. Per germline, CDR1 LNHNV and CDR2 YYDKDF (reference sequence). The source of the sample is a study of T cell responses to AZD1222 COVID-19 vaccine. Study-level information: Pooling was applied to second doses at about 4 or about 12 weeks. Findings and caveats of the study: Per reports, nearly half of all spike-specific TCRs target regions that are unmutated in variants. Spike was spanned by vaccine-associated CD4 TCRs, with dominance at 160-218 and 743-854. White British ancestry dominated among donors, who included more females, and clonal diversity was possibly underestimated.

Generated by immunoSEQ multiplex PCR, the TCRdb table keeps only in-frame clones and is missing some. The sample includes around 160,000 clones, around nine tenths of them seen just once. This chain uses TRBV15 with TRBJ1-2; D unresolved. The sample consisted of peripheral blood, taken on day 0 of AZD1222 vaccination. This TCR was recovered from an adult in good health. The CDR3 is CATSREWVPEGGYTF. The CDR3 DNA reads as TGTGCCACCAGCAGAGAGTGGGTACCGGAGGGCGGCTACACCTTC.